The present T cell receptor (beta chain) was sequenced within a study of early T cells in non-severe SARS-CoV-2 infection. Overall study: The chains were unpaired, and the sequenced material was bulk RNA from unsorted whole blood.

This clonotype has more than one count but fewer than ten. Antigen unknown. Findings of the study overall: The VDJdb matching leaned toward anti-spike CD8 responses and overlooked private and CD4 specificities.

MiXCR, run by TCRdb on the 5' RACE reads, gives a single entry per CDR3 protein. The table includes tens of thousands of distinct CDR3 sequences, 6.6% detected once. V lost 0 bases to trimming and J lost 8 bases, with 17 bases between them. Germline V gene data show CDR1 as SGHNT and CDR2 as YYREEE (reference sequence). This CDR3 spans 16 amino acids. The receptor was derived from an adult who was a healthcare worker with PCR-confirmed SARS-CoV-2 infection or an uninfected control (not recorded which). Sequenced sample: whole blood. This chain links TRBV5-4 with TRBJ1-4; tentatively, D is TRBD1 (6 bases). Written as DNA, the CDR3 is TGTGCCAGCAGCTTGGGAATACAGGGAAGAGTGGAAAAACTGTTTTTT. Its protein is CASSLGIQGRVEKLFF.